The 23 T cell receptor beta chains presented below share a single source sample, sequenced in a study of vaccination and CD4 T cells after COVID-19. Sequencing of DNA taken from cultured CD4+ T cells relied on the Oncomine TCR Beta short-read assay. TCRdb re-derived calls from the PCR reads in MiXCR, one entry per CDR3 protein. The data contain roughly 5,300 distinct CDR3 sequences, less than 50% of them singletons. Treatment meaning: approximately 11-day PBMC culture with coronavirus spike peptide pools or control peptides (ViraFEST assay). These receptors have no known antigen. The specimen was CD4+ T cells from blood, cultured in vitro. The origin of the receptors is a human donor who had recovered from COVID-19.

The CDR3 DNA follows: TGCGCCAGCCGGGGATTTGGTTCGTTCTATGGCTACACCTTC. This gives the protein CASRGFGSFYGYTF. The J gene is TRBJ1-2, the V gene TRBV10-1; D is unresolved. Germline V CDR1 and CDR2: WNHNN, SYGVQD (reference sequence). Trimming left V 8 bases short and J 4 bases short, with 17 bases between. The CDR3 length is 14 residues.

CDR3 nucleotides: TGTGCCATCAGTGGATCAAAGCCGGGACTAGCGTATGACGAGCAGTACTTC. Protein: CAISGSKPGLAYDEQYF. The chain combines TRBV10-3 with TRBJ2-7, with 10 bases fitting TRBD2. V shed 4 bases and J 5 bases; nucleotides not matched to a gene: 14. CDR3 length equals 17 residues. Germline V gene sequence: CDR1 ENHRY, CDR2 SYGVKD.

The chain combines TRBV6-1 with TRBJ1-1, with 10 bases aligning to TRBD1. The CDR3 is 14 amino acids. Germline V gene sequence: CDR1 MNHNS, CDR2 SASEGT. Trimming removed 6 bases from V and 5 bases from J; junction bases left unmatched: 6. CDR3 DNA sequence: TGTGCCAGCAGAGGGACAGGGGCCGGGACTGAAGCTTTCTTT. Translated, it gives CASRGTGAGTEAFF.

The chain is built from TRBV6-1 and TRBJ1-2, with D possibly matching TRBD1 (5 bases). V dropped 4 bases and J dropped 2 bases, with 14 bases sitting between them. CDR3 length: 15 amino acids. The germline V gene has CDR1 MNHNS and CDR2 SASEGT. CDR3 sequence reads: CASSGRGAGNYGYTF. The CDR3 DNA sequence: TGTGCCAGCAGTGGACGCGGGGCAGGGAACTATGGCTACACCTTC.

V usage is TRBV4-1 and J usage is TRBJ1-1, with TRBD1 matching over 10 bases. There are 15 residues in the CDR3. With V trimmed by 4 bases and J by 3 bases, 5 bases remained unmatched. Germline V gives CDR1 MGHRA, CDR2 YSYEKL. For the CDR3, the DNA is TGCGCCAGCAGCCCCGGGACAGGGGATGACACTGAAGCTTTCTTT. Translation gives CASSPGTGDDTEAFF.

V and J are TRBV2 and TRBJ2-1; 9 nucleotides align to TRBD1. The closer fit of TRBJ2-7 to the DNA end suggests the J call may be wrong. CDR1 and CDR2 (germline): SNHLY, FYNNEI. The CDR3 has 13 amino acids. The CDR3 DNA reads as TGTGCCAGCAGGGGGACAGGGTCGCACGAGCAGTACTTC. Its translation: CASRGTGSHEQYF.

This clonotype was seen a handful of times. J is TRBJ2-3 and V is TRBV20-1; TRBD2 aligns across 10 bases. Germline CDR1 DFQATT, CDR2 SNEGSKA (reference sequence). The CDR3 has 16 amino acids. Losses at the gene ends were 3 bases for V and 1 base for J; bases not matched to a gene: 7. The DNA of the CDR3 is TGCAGTGCTAGCCAAGCCGGGACTAGCGGCACAGATACGCAGTATTTT. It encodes CSASQAGTSGTDTQYF.

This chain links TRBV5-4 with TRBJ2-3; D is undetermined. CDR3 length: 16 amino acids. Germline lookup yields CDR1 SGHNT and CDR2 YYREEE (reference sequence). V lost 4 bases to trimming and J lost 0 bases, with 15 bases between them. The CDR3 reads CASSQHLNPSTDTQYF. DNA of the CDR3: TGTGCCAGCAGCCAACACCTGAACCCTAGCACAGATACGCAGTATTTT.

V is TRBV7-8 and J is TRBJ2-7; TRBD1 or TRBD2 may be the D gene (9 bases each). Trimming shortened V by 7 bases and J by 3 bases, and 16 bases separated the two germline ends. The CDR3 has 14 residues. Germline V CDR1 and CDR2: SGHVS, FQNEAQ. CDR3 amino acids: CASMRGGQGYEQYF. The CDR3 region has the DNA TGTGCCAGCATGCGGGGGGGACAGGGCTACGAGCAGTACTTC. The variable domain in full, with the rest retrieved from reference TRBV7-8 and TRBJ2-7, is GAGVSQSPRYKVAKRGQDVALRCDPISGHVSLFWYQQALGQGPEFLTYFQNEAQLDKSGLPSDRFFAERPEGSVSTLKIQRTQQEDSAVYLCASMRGGQGYEQYFGPGTRLTVT.

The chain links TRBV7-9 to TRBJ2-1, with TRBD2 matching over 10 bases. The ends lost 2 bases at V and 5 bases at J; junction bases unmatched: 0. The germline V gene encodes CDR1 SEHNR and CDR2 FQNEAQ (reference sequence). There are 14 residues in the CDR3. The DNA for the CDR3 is TGTGCCAGCAGCTTACTAGCGGGAGACAATGAGCAGTTCTTC. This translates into CASSLLAGDNEQFF.

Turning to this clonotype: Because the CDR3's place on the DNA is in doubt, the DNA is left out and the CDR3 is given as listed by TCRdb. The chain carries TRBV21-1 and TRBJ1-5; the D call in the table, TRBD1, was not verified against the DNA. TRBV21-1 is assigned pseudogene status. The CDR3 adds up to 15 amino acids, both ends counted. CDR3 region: CASIGFGGGNQPQHF.

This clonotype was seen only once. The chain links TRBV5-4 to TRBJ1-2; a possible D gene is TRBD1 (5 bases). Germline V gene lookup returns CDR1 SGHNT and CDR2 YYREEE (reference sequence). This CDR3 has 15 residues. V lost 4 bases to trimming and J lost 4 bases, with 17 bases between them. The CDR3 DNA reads TGTGCCAGCAGCCCGACCATAAATGGGGCCTATGGCTACACCTTC. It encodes CASSPTINGAYGYTF.

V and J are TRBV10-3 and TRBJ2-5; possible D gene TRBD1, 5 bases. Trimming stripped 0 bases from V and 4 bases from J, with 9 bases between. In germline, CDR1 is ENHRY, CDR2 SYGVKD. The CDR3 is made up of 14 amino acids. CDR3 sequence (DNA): TGTGCCATCAGTGAGTCGGGGCAGAGAGAGACCCAGTACTTC. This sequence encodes CAISESGQRETQYF.

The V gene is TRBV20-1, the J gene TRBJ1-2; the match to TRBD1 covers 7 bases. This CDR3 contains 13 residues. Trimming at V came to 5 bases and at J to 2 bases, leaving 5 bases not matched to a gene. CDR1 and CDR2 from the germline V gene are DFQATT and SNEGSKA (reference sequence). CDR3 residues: CSAWDSQNYGYTF. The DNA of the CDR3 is TGCAGTGCTTGGGACAGTCAAAACTATGGCTACACCTTC.

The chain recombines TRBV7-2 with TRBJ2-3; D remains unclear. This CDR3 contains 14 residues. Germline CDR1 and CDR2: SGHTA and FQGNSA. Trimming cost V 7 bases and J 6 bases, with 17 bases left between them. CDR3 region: CASNQWAMADTQYF. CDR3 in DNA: TGTGCCAGCAACCAATGGGCTATGGCGGATACGCAGTATTTT.

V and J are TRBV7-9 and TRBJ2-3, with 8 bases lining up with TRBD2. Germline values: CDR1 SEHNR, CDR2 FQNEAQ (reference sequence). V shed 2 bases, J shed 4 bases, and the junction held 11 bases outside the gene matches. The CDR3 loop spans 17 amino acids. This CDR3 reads CASSLTGTRVAADTQYF. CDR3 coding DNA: TGTGCCAGCAGCTTAACAGGGACTAGAGTCGCAGCAGATACGCAGTATTTT.

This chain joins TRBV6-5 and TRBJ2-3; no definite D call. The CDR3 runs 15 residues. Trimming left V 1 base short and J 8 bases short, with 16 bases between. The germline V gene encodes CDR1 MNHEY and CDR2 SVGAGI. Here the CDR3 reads CASSYLTTGSGTQYF. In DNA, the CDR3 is TGTGCCAGCAGTTACTTGACGACTGGTAGTGGTACGCAGTATTTT.

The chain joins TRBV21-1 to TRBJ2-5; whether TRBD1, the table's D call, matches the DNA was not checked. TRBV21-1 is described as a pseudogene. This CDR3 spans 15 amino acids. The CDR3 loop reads CASSKDLPRGETQYF. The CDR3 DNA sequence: TGTGCCAGCAGCAAAGATCTTCCCAGGGGGGAGACCCAGTACTTC.

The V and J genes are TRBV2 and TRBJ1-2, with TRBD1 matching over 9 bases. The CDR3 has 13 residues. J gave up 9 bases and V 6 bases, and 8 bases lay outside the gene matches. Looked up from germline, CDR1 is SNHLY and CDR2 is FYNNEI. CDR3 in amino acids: CASRPRDRARYTF. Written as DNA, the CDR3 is TGTGCCAGCAGACCCCGGGACAGGGCCCGCTACACCTTC.

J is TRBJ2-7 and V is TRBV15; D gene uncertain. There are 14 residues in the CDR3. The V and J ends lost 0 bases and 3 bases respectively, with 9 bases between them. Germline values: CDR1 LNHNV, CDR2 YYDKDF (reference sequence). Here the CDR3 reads CATSRDLGFYEQYF. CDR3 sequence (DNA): TGTGCCACCAGCAGAGATCTGGGGTTCTACGAGCAGTACTTC.

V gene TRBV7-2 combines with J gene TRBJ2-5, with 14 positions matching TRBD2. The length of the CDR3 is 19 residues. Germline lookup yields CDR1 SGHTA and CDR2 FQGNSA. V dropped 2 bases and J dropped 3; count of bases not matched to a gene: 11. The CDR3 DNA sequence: TGTGCCAGCAGCTTACCGTCCGGGACTAGCGGGAGAATAGAAGAGACCCAGTACTTC. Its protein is CASSLPSGTSGRIEETQYF.

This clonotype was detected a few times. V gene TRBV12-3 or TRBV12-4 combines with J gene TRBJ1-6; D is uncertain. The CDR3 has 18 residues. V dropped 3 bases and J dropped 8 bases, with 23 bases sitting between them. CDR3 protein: CASSLVVRQETFYSPLHF. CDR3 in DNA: TGTGCCAGCAGTTTGGTGGTAAGGCAGGAGACTTTTTATTCACCCCTCCACTTT.

In DNA, the CDR3 is TGCGCCAGCAGCCAAGTTGTTTCGGCCACAGATACGCAGTATTTT. Translating gives CASSQVVSATDTQYF. The chain links TRBV4-3 to TRBJ2-3, with unresolved D. The CDR3 runs 15 residues. The ends were cut back, 1 base at V and 2 bases at J, with 10 bases in the middle. CDR1 LGHNA and CDR2 YSLEER come from the germline V gene.